Each of the 31 T cell receptor beta chains below was sequenced from the same sample in a study of cytomegalovirus exposure and HLA in healthy donors. 60 Vbeta and 13 Jbeta primers were used in PCR. TCRdb keeps only in-frame clones here, not all; method: immunoSEQ multiplex PCR. Of about 130,000 clones in the sample, 60% to 80% were seen once. What was sequenced was PBMCs. The receptor set was obtained from a man younger than 40 in good health and CMV-seronegative.

In DNA, the CDR3 is TGTGCCAGCAGACTAGCGGGACTACAGTGGCCCTACGAGCAGTACTTC. This codes for CASRLAGLQWPYEQYF. This chain joins TRBV27 and TRBJ2-7, with TRBD2 matching 10 bases. CDR1 MNHEY and CDR2 SMNVEV come from the germline V gene (reference sequence). With V trimmed by 6 bases and J by 2 bases, 10 bases remained unmatched. The CDR3 spans 16 residues.

The table lists this clone with a count of one. The chain carries TRBV4-2 and TRBJ2-2; 11 nucleotides align to TRBD1. The junction had 15 bases not matched to a gene; V was cut back by 5 bases and J by 7 bases. Germline V gives CDR1 LGHNA, CDR2 YNFKEQ. The CDR3 extends over 18 amino acids. The CDR3 nucleotides read TGTGCCAGCAGCGAACCTAGAGGACAGGGGGCGCGGTACGGGGAGCTGTTTTTT. Amino acid sequence: CASSEPRGQGARYGELFF.

The chain carries TRBV10-3 and TRBJ2-1; 11 nucleotides line up with TRBD2. Germline trimming cut 3 bases from V and 6 bases from J; bases unmatched to any gene: 4. Germline V lookup: CDR1 ENHRY, CDR2 SYGVKD. There are 15 residues in the CDR3. The CDR3 nucleotides are TGTGCCATCAGTGAACTAGCGGGAGATAGCAATGAGCAGTTCTTC. It is translated as CAISELAGDSNEQFF.

This chain connects TRBV2 to TRBJ1-4, with 12 bases identical to TRBD1. CDR1 SNHLY and CDR2 FYNNEI come from the germline V gene. The V gene end was trimmed by 4 bases and the J gene end by 3 bases; junction bases not matched to a gene: 6. The length of the CDR3 is 17 residues. This CDR3 reads CASSVGTGGRANEKLFF. The CDR3 DNA is TGTGCCAGCAGTGTAGGGACAGGGGGCCGAGCTAATGAAAAACTGTTTTTT.

V gene TRBV2 combines with J gene TRBJ2-7; D is uncertain. Trimming pared 4 bases from V and 2 bases from J, leaving 12 bases between. Germline CDR1 and CDR2: SNHLY and FYNNEI. This CDR3 is 14 amino acids long. In nucleotides, the CDR3 is TGTGCCAGCAGTGCCGGGTATCATCCCTACGAGCAGTACTTC. Encoded protein: CASSAGYHPYEQYF.

This clone was observed a handful of times. The chain employs TRBV11-2 and TRBJ1-4; TRBD1 aligns across 11 bases. The ends lost 3 bases at V and 8 bases at J; junction bases unmatched: 8. The CDR3 is made up of 16 amino acids. Looked up from germline, CDR1 is SGHAT and CDR2 is FQNNGV. CDR3 sequence (DNA): TGTGCCAGCAGCTTCGGGGACAGGGGGATTTTGGAAAAACTGTTTTTT. Translation gives CASSFGDRGILEKLFF. The variable domain in full, with the rest retrieved from reference TRBV11-2 and TRBJ1-4, is EAGVAQSPRYKIIEKRQSVAFWCNPISGHATLYWYQQILGQGPKLLIQFQNNGVVDDSQLPKDRFSAERLKGVDSTLKIQPAKLEDSAVYLCASSFGDRGILEKLFFGSGTQLSVL.

V is TRBV10-3 and J is TRBJ1-2, with 10 positions matching TRBD1. This CDR3 contains 14 residues. Germline assignment: CDR1 ENHRY and CDR2 SYGVKD. The ends lost 7 bases at V and 4 bases at J; junction bases unmatched: 6. This chain's CDR3 is CAIKDRGEVYGYTF. The CDR3 DNA sequence: TGTGCCATCAAGGACAGGGGGGAGGTCTATGGCTACACCTTC.

The rearrangement links TRBV9 to TRBJ1-1; TRBD1 agrees at 8 bases. The V gene end was trimmed by 3 bases and the J gene end by 1 base; junction bases not matched to a gene: 5. This CDR3 has 15 amino acids. Per the germline V gene, CDR1 is SGDLS and CDR2 is YYNGEE. CDR3 DNA sequence: TGTGCCAGCAGCGGGCTTGGGACAGGGAACACTGAAGCTTTCTTT. Its translation: CASSGLGTGNTEAFF. The full variable domain, with the rest looked up from reference TRBV9 and TRBJ1-1, is DSGVTQTPKHLITATGQRVTLRCSPRSGDLSVYWYQQSLDQGLQFLIQYYNGEERAKGNILERFSAQQFPDLHSELNLSSLELGDSALYFCASSGLGTGNTEAFFGQGTRLTVV.

This rearrangement joins TRBV15 to TRBJ2-1; possible D gene TRBD2, 5 bases. V gave up 0 bases and J gave up 0 bases, with 9 bases separating them. The germline gives CDR1 LNHNV, CDR2 YYDKDF (reference sequence). The CDR3 consists of 16 residues. CDR3 protein: CATSRDRGSSYNEQFF. Here the CDR3 DNA reads TGTGCCACCAGCAGAGATCGGGGAAGCTCCTACAATGAGCAGTTCTTC.

V gene TRBV25-1 combines with J gene TRBJ1-2; 9 bases are shared with TRBD1. Germline V gene data show CDR1 as MGHDK and CDR2 as SYGVNS. The ends lost 5 bases at V and 5 bases at J; junction bases unmatched: 3. The length of the CDR3 is 13 residues. The CDR3 bases are TGTGCCAGCAGTTCGGGACAGGGTTATGGCTACACCTTC. It codes for CASSSGQGYGYTF.

Points on this clone: One end of the junction is discordant with germline, which a read error may explain. Other DNA sequences within the sample encode an identical CDR3. The J gene is TRBJ2-3, the V gene TRBV7-7; TRBD1 agrees at 7 bases. Germline lookup yields CDR1 SSHAT and CDR2 FNYEAQ (reference sequence). The CDR3 loop spans 14 amino acids. The CDR3 reads CASSLGTGTDTQYF. The DNA for the CDR3 is TGTGCTAGCAGCCTCGGGACAGGCACAGATACGCAGTATTTT.

The rearrangement uses TRBV30 and TRBJ2-2; 7 bases align to TRBD1. The CDR3 runs to 16 residues. From germline, CDR1 is GTSNPN and CDR2 SVGIG (reference sequence). Trimming at V came to 0 bases and at J to 4 bases, leaving 8 bases not matched to a gene. The CDR3 sequence is CAWSVPWAGGTGELFF. As DNA, the CDR3 is TGTGCCTGGAGTGTACCGTGGGCAGGGGGCACCGGGGAGCTGTTTTTT.

V and J are TRBV7-9 and TRBJ1-2, with 10 bases lining up with TRBD1. V shed 5 bases, J shed 3 bases, and the junction held 9 bases outside the gene matches. The CDR3 runs 16 residues. Germline lookup yields CDR1 SEHNR and CDR2 FQNEAQ (reference sequence). The chain's CDR3 is CASSPFRDRGDYGYTF. The CDR3, as DNA: TGTGCCAGCAGCCCCTTCCGGGACAGGGGAGACTATGGCTACACCTTC.

The chain uses TRBV5-4 and TRBJ2-7; D possibly corresponds to TRBD1 (7 bases). Per germline, CDR1 SGHNT and CDR2 YYREEE (reference sequence). CDR3 length: 16 amino acids. The V and J ends lost 3 bases and 1 base respectively, with 17 bases between them. The CDR3: CASSSVAGQNSYEQYF. For the CDR3, the DNA is TGTGCCAGCAGCTCCGTCGCGGGACAGAATTCCTACGAGCAGTACTTC.

The count of this clone is one. The chain links TRBV10-1 to TRBJ2-5, with TRBD1 as a possible D gene (6 bases). The J call may be faulty, since TRBJ2-7 better matches the DNA end. Germline V CDR1 and CDR2: WNHNN, SYGVQD (reference sequence). The CDR3 has 16 residues. CDR3 sequence: CASSAPPDSLPHEQYF. The DNA for the CDR3 is TGCGCCAGCAGCGCACCACCGGACAGCCTTCCCCACGAGCAGTACTTC.

The table lists this clone with a count of one. V gene TRBV7-9 combines with J gene TRBJ2-5, with TRBD2 as a possible D gene (6 bases). The germline gives CDR1 SEHNR, CDR2 FQNEAQ (reference sequence). Trimming cost V 5 bases and J 4 bases, with 17 bases left between them. The CDR3 is 15 amino acids. The DNA of the CDR3 is TGTGCCAGCAGCGCACTCCGGGACTTAATAGAGACCCAGTACTTC. Translating it yields CASSALRDLIETQYF. Combining the CDR3 with reference TRBV7-9 and TRBJ2-5 gives the whole variable domain DTGVSQNPRHKITKRGQNVTFRCDPISEHNRLYWYRQTLGQGPEFLTYFQNEAQLEKSRLLSDRFSAERPKGSFSTLEIQRTEQGDSAMYLCASSALRDLIETQYFGPGTRLLVL.

This clone has more than one count but fewer than ten. The V gene is TRBV2, the J gene TRBJ2-3; 8 nucleotides line up with TRBD2. CDR1 and CDR2 from the germline V gene are SNHLY and FYNNEI. V shed 5 bases and J 1 base; nucleotides not matched to a gene: 2. This CDR3 has 14 amino acids. For the CDR3, the DNA is TGTGCCAGCAGTCCACTAGCGGGCACAGATACGCAGTATTTT. Protein sequence: CASSPLAGTDTQYF.

This clone was picked up one time. This sequence joins TRBV19 and TRBJ2-1; the match to TRBD2 covers 10 bases. Germline CDR1 reads LNHDA; CDR2 reads SQIVND (reference sequence). This CDR3 comprises 14 residues. Trimming at V came to 4 bases and at J to 8 bases, leaving 5 bases not matched to a gene. Here the CDR3 reads CASSRTSGSHEQFF. In DNA, the CDR3 is TGTGCCAGTAGTAGGACTAGCGGATCCCATGAGCAGTTCTTC.

The rearrangement links TRBV7-2 to TRBJ2-7; TRBD2 agrees at 7 bases. The CDR3 runs 14 residues. Germline CDR1 and CDR2: SGHTA and FQGNSA. V lost 5 bases, J lost 1 base, and 5 bases stayed unmatched. Here the CDR3 reads CASSLRTRSYEQYF. The CDR3 DNA reads as TGTGCCAGCAGCCTAAGGACTAGATCCTACGAGCAGTACTTC. Looking up the rest from reference TRBV7-2 and TRBJ2-7 gives the full variable domain: GAGVSQSPSNKVTEKGKDVELRCDPISGHTALYWYRQSLGQGLEFLIYFQGNSAPDKSGLPSDRFSAERTGGSVSTLTIQRTQQEDSAVYLCASSLRTRSYEQYFGPGTRLTVT.

The V and J genes are TRBV28 and TRBJ1-1; D is ambiguous. V lost 8 bases to trimming and J lost 10 bases, with 17 bases between them. The germline V gene has CDR1 MDHEN and CDR2 SYDVKM. CDR3 length equals 12 residues. The CDR3 loop reads CASGKKMTGAFF. CDR3 nucleotide sequence: TGTGCCAGCGGAAAGAAAATGACGGGAGCTTTCTTT.

The genes are TRBV5-4 and TRBJ2-7; a possible D gene is TRBD2 (5 bases). Germline V gives CDR1 SGHNT, CDR2 YYREEE (reference sequence). The CDR3 is made up of 14 amino acids. V was cut by 3 bases and J by 6 bases, with 16 bases left in between. The CDR3 DNA follows: TGTGCCAGCAGCTGGGGTGGTAGCGAGGGCGAGCAGTACTTC. It translates to CASSWGGSEGEQYF. The full variable domain, rest sourced from reference TRBV5-4 and TRBJ2-7, is ETGVTQSPTHLIKTRGQQVTLRCSSQSGHNTVSWYQQALGQGPQFIFQYYREEENGRGNFPPRFSGLQFPNYSSELNVNALELDDSALYLCASSWGGSEGEQYFGPGTRLTVT.

V gene TRBV19 combines with J gene TRBJ2-7; perhaps TRBD2 as D (6 bases). CDR3 length equals 14 residues. Trimming removed 11 bases from V and 3 bases from J, with 20 bases in between. CDR1 LNHDA and CDR2 SQIVND come from the germline V gene (reference sequence). The CDR3 DNA sequence: TGTGCCGGGGCGGAGGGAGAATCTGGCTACGAGCAGTACTTC. Translating gives CAGAEGESGYEQYF. The whole variable domain, filled in from reference TRBV19 and TRBJ2-7, reads DGGITQSPKYLFRKEGQNVTLSCEQNLNHDAMYWYRQDPGQGLRLIYYSQIVNDFQKGDIAEGYSVSREKKESFPLTVTSAQKNPTAFYLCAGAEGESGYEQYFGPGTRLTVT.

This chain links TRBV6-4 with TRBJ2-1; 8 bases are shared with TRBD2. The ends lost 3 bases at V and 8 bases at J; junction bases unmatched: 9. Germline V gene data show CDR1 as MRHNA and CDR2 as SNTAGT. The CDR3 loop spans 15 amino acids. For the CDR3, the DNA is TGTGCCAGCAGTGAAAGGAGCGGGAGTGGAGATGAGCAGTTCTTC. Its protein product is CASSERSGSGDEQFF.

V is TRBV7-9 and J is TRBJ2-7; 8 bases match TRBD2. This CDR3 is 19 amino acids long. Germline V gene data show CDR1 as SEHNR and CDR2 as FQNEAQ (reference sequence). Trimming removed 5 bases from V and 1 base from J; junction bases left unmatched: 19. Here the CDR3 DNA reads TGTGCCAGCAGCAACGTCGGGGTAGCGGGGTTTCAAGTGTCCTACGAGCAGTACTTC. Its translation is CASSNVGVAGFQVSYEQYF.

The chain has TRBV13 and TRBJ1-1; a possible D gene is TRBD1 (5 bases). This CDR3 region has 16 residues. Trimming removed 4 bases from V and 3 bases from J, with 18 bases in between. CDR1 is PRHDT, CDR2 FYEKMQ, per germline (reference sequence). CDR3 DNA sequence: TGTGCCAGCAGCTCCCAGGGTCCCGGATTTGACACTGAAGCTTTCTTT. Protein sequence: CASSSQGPGFDTEAFF.

The rearrangement links TRBV27 to TRBJ2-7, with a weak D call TRBD2 (6 bases). Trimming removed 2 bases from V and 6 bases from J, with 14 bases in between. This CDR3 is 14 amino acids long. CDR1 and CDR2 (germline): MNHEY, SMNVEV (reference sequence). CDR3 sequence: CASSLAGPLFEQYF. Here the CDR3 DNA reads TGTGCCAGCAGTTTAGCGGGACCCCTATTCGAGCAGTACTTC.

V gene TRBV11-2 combines with J gene TRBJ2-4; the match to TRBD2 covers 8 bases. Germline V CDR1 and CDR2: SGHAT, FQNNGV. The V segment lost 2 bases and the J segment 8 bases; nucleotides outside the gene matches: 14. The CDR3 covers 17 residues. CDR3 DNA sequence: TGTGCCAGCAGCTTATATGAGCGGGAGATCGGTGTAGACATTCAGTACTTC. Translating it yields CASSLYEREIGVDIQYF. Looking up the rest from reference TRBV11-2 and TRBJ2-4 gives the full variable domain: EAGVAQSPRYKIIEKRQSVAFWCNPISGHATLYWYQQILGQGPKLLIQFQNNGVVDDSQLPKDRFSAERLKGVDSTLKIQPAKLEDSAVYLCASSLYEREIGVDIQYFGAGTRLSVL.

V is TRBV25-1 and J is TRBJ2-7, with D unresolved. Germline CDR1 MGHDK, CDR2 SYGVNS. V was trimmed by 2 bases and J by 0 bases, leaving 11 bases between them. This CDR3 has 15 amino acids. The chain's CDR3 is CASSETKESSYEQYF. The CDR3 DNA sequence: TGTGCCAGCAGTGAAACTAAGGAGAGCTCCTACGAGCAGTACTTC.

The rearrangement uses TRBV4-1 and TRBJ1-4, with D unclear. The length of the CDR3 is 15 residues. Germline-derived CDR1 and CDR2 are MGHRA and YSYEKL. V lost 0 bases, J lost 6 bases, and 11 bases lay in between. CDR3 amino acids: CASSQEAGFDEKLFF. As DNA, the CDR3 is TGCGCCAGCAGCCAAGAAGCGGGGTTTGATGAAAAACTGTTTTTT.

The chain links TRBV7-9 to TRBJ2-5; the D gene is possibly TRBD2 (5 bases). This CDR3 has 12 amino acids. Trimming took 6 bases from V and 5 from J, leaving 10 bases between them. Germline V gives CDR1 SEHNR, CDR2 FQNEAQ (reference sequence). The CDR3 DNA sequence: TGTGCCAGCAGACCAGGCGGGGAGACCCAGTACTTC. Translation: CASRPGGETQYF.

The rearrangement uses TRBV28 and TRBJ1-3; D gene uncertain. This CDR3 is built from 14 residues. Germline CDR1 reads MDHEN; CDR2 reads SYDVKM. V lost 7 bases to trimming and J lost 0 bases, with 10 bases between them. The CDR3 region is CASNQWLSGNTIYF. For the CDR3, the DNA is TGTGCCAGCAACCAGTGGCTCTCTGGAAACACCATATATTTT.